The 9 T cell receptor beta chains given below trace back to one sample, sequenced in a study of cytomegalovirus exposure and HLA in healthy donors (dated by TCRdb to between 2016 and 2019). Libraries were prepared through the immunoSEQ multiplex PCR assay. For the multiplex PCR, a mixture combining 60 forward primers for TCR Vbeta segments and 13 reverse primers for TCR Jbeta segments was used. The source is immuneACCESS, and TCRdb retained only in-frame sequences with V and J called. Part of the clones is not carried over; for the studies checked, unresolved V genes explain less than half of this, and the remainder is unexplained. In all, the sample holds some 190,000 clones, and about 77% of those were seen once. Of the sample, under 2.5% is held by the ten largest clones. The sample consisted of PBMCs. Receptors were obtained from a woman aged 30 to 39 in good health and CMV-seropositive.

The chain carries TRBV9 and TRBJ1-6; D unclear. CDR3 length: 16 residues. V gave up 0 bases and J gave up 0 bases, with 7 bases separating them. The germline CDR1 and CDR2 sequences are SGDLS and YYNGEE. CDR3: CASSVGAGSYNSPLHF. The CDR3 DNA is TGTGCCAGCAGCGTAGGAGCCGGCTCCTATAATTCACCCCTCCACTTT.

Written as DNA, the CDR3 is TGTGCCAGCAGACCCCGGACAGATCGAGCTTTCTTT. As protein: CASRPRTDRAFF. This chain joins TRBV11-3 and TRBJ1-1; a weak D match, TRBD1 (6 bases). Trimming removed 6 bases from V and 10 bases from J, with 15 bases in between. This CDR3 is built from 12 residues. Per germline, CDR1 SGHNT and CDR2 YENEEA.

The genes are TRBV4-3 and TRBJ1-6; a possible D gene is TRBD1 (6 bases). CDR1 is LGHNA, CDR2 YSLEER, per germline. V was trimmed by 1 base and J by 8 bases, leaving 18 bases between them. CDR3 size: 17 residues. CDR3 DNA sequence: TGCGCCAGCAGCCAAGGCGGGTCGATCAGGGGAGATTCACCCCTCCACTTT. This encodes CASSQGGSIRGDSPLHF.

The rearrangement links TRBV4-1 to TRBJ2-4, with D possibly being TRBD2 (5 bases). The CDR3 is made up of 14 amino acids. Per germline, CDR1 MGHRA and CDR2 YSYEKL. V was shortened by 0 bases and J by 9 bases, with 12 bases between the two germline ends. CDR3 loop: CASSQDPYEGIQYF. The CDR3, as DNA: TGCGCCAGCAGCCAAGATCCATATGAGGGCATTCAGTACTTC.

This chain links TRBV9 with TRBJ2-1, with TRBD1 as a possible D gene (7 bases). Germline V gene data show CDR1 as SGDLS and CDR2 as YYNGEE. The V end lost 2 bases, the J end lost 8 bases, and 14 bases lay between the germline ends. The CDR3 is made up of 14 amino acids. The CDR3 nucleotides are TGTGCCAGCAGCGTTAGGAGGGGGCCGGATGAGCAGTTCTTC. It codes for CASSVRRGPDEQFF.

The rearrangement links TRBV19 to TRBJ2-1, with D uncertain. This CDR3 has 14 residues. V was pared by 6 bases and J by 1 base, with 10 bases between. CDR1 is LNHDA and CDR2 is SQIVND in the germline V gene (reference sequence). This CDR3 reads CASSEAHSYNEQFF. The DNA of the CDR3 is TGTGCCAGTAGCGAGGCCCATTCCTACAATGAGCAGTTCTTC. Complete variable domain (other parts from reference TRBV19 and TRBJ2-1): DGGITQSPKYLFRKEGQNVTLSCEQNLNHDAMYWYRQDPGQGLRLIYYSQIVNDFQKGDIAEGYSVSREKKESFPLTVTSAQKNPTAFYLCASSEAHSYNEQFFGPGTRLTVL.

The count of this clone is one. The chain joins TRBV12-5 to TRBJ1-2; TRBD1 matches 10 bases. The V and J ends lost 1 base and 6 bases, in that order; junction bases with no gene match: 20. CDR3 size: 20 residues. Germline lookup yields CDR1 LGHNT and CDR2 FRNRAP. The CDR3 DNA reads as TGTGCTAGTGGTTTGGCCTTCCCCCCGACAGGGGGCCCGCTAGGGGATGGCTACACCTTC. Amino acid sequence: CASGLAFPPTGGPLGDGYTF. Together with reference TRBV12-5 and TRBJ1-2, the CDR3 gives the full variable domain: DARVTQTPRHKVTEMGQEVTMRCQPILGHNTVFWYRQTMMQGLELLAYFRNRAPLDDSGMPKDRFSAEMPDATLATLKIQPSEPRDSAVYFCASGLAFPPTGGPLGDGYTFGSGTRLTVV.

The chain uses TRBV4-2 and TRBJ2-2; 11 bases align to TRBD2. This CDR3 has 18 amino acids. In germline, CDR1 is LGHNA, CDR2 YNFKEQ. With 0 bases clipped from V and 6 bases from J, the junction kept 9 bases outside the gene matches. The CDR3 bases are TGTGCCAGCAGCCAAGATCTAGCGGGGGGTTACGGGGCCGGGGAGCTGTTTTTT. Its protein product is CASSQDLAGGYGAGELFF.

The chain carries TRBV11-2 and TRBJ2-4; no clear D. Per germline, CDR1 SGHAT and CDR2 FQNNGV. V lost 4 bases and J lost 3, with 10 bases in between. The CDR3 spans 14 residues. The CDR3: CASSSRLNKNIQYF. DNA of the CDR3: TGTGCCAGCAGCTCCAGATTAAACAAAAACATTCAGTACTTC. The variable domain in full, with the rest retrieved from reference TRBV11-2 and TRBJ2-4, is EAGVAQSPRYKIIEKRQSVAFWCNPISGHATLYWYQQILGQGPKLLIQFQNNGVVDDSQLPKDRFSAERLKGVDSTLKIQPAKLEDSAVYLCASSSRLNKNIQYFGAGTRLSVL.